This T cell receptor beta chain was identified during a study of identical twins. The CDR3 has 20 amino acids. Germline values: CDR1 LGHNA, CDR2 YSLEER. Losses at the gene ends were 0 bases for V and 2 bases for J; bases not matched to a gene: 11. This clonotype showed up just a few times. Carrying unique molecular identifiers, the cDNA also gained a universal primer site through template switching. Via MiXCR, TCRdb re-called the 5' RACE reads, giving one row per CDR3 protein. The table records a few hundred thousand distinct CDR3 sequences, 8.5% to 9.5% of them present only once. This same sample was also part of a study on yellow fever vaccine responses in identical twins.

The sequencing input was CD8+ T cells sorted from blood. The source of this sequence is a woman aged 18 to 35 in good health. The genes are TRBV4-3 and TRBJ2-2; 11 bases fit TRBD2. CDR3 DNA sequence: TGCGCCAGCAGCCAAGACCCGATCTCTAGCGGGAGGATAAACACCGGGGAGCTGTTTTTT. Translated, it gives CASSQDPISSGRINTGELFF.